These 13 T cell receptor beta chains were sequenced from one sample in a study of blood T cell repertoires in COVID-19. Produced via immunoSEQ multiplex PCR; TCRdb's table is partial and in-frame only. The sample holds about 91,000 clones; more than 75% are singletons and the top ten take 4.5% to 5.5%. Sequenced material: peripheral blood. These receptors were obtained from a woman older than 75 with active COVID-19.

This clone was recorded only once. CDR3 coding DNA: TGTGCCAGCAGTGAGGGGGGAAGTAATGAAAAACTGTTTTTT. Its protein product is CASSEGGSNEKLFF. The V and J genes are TRBV6-1 and TRBJ1-4, with D possibly matching TRBD1 (5 bases). The V end lost 3 bases, the J end lost 4 bases, and 9 bases lay between the germline ends. Germline V gives CDR1 MNHNS, CDR2 SASEGT. This CDR3 is 14 amino acids long.

This chain uses TRBV7-2 with TRBJ1-5; D unclear. V gave up 6 bases and J gave up 10 bases, with 16 bases separating them. The CDR3 loop spans 13 amino acids. Per germline, CDR1 SGHTA and CDR2 FQGNSA. CDR3 amino acids: CASSSVTDFPQHF. The CDR3 DNA reads TGTGCCAGCAGTTCCGTCACTGACTTTCCCCAGCATTTT.

The V gene is TRBV10-1, the J gene TRBJ2-5; D is possibly TRBD1 (6 bases). V lost 1 base and J lost 4, with 13 bases in between. This CDR3 comprises 15 residues. From germline, CDR1 is WNHNN and CDR2 SYGVQD (reference sequence). This chain's CDR3 is CASSELNDRRETQYF. DNA for the CDR3: TGCGCCAGCAGTGAGTTGAACGACAGGAGAGAGACCCAGTACTTC.

In this sample, this clone turned up once. The V gene is TRBV7-3, the J gene TRBJ1-2; 8 bases align to TRBD1. V gave up 5 bases and J gave up 4 bases; unmatched junction bases: 9. The germline gives CDR1 SGHTA, CDR2 FQGTGA. The CDR3 totals 15 residues. The CDR3 spells CASSPSTGEGYGYTF. The CDR3 DNA reads TGTGCCAGCAGCCCATCGACAGGGGAGGGCTATGGCTACACCTTC. The full variable domain, with the rest looked up from reference TRBV7-3 and TRBJ1-2, is GAGVSQTPSNKVTEKGKYVELRCDPISGHTALYWYRQSLGQGPEFLIYFQGTGAADDSGLPNDRFFAVRPEGSVSTLKIQRTERGDSAVYLCASSPSTGEGYGYTFGSGTRLTVV.

The rearrangement joins TRBV6-1 to TRBJ2-5; 7 bases are a match to TRBD2. J was trimmed by 5 bases and V by 3 bases; bases with no gene match: 6. The CDR3 totals 14 residues. Germline-derived CDR1 and CDR2 are MNHNS and SASEGT. The CDR3 bases are TGTGCCAGCAGTGACCTGGGAGGGGTGGAGACCCAGTACTTC. Its translation is CASSDLGGVETQYF.

This chain joins TRBV28 and TRBJ2-3; 7 bases agree with TRBD1. The trim removed 4 bases at V and 5 bases at J, leaving 9 bases unmatched. Germline V gene data show CDR1 as MDHEN and CDR2 as SYDVKM. The CDR3 is 15 residues long. The CDR3 region has the DNA TGTGCCAGCAGTTCCCGCCAAGGGGGCATAGATACGCAGTATTTT. Translating it yields CASSSRQGGIDTQYF.

This clone was counted between two and nine times. V gene TRBV5-6 combines with J gene TRBJ2-7; TRBD1 agrees at 9 bases. J was trimmed by 3 bases and V by 2 bases; bases with no gene match: 3. CDR1 is SGHDT and CDR2 is YYEEEE in the germline V gene. The CDR3 length is 14 residues. The CDR3, as DNA: TGTGCCAGCAGCTTAGGGGACAGGGTCTACGAGCAGTACTTC. It codes for CASSLGDRVYEQYF.

The chain couples TRBV29-1 to TRBJ1-2; D gene uncertain. The CDR3 sequence is 13 residues long. Germline V lookup: CDR1 SQVTM, CDR2 ANQGSEA. Trimming left V 7 bases short and J 2 bases short, with 14 bases between. The CDR3 region is CSARVTENYGYTF. The CDR3 DNA sequence: TGCAGCGCACGGGTGACGGAAAACTATGGCTACACCTTC.

This clone appeared a single time. J is TRBJ1-4 and V is TRBV18; 12 bases are shared with TRBD1. Germline assignment: CDR1 KGHSH and CDR2 LQKENI. V was clipped by 2 bases and J by 7 bases; unmatched bases: 5. This CDR3 has 16 residues. This chain's CDR3 is CASSPNRDRGREKLFF. The CDR3 coding sequence is TGTGCCAGCTCACCAAACCGGGACAGGGGGCGTGAAAAACTGTTTTTT.

A single count supports this clone. This chain uses TRBV27 with TRBJ2-1; 8 bases are a match to TRBD1. Trimming at V came to 5 bases and at J to 3 bases, leaving 9 bases not matched to a gene. CDR1 and CDR2 (germline): MNHEY, SMNVEV (reference sequence). This CDR3 comprises 16 residues. The CDR3 spells CASSIGTGGFYNEQFF. CDR3 DNA: TGTGCCAGCAGTATCGGGACAGGCGGCTTCTACAATGAGCAGTTCTTC.

V usage is TRBV28 and J usage is TRBJ2-3; the D gene is possibly TRBD2 (7 bases). Germline CDR1 and CDR2: MDHEN and SYDVKM. CDR3 length: 17 residues. Trimming stripped 7 bases from V and 5 bases from J, with 25 bases between. The CDR3 reads CASTQAGTTIGGDTQYF. CDR3 nucleotide sequence: TGTGCCAGCACCCAAGCCGGGACTACCATAGGGGGAGATACGCAGTATTTT.

The J gene is TRBJ2-4, the V gene TRBV28, with 7 bases matching TRBD1. Germline CDR1 and CDR2: MDHEN and SYDVKM. V lost 1 base and J lost 8; bases outside the gene matches: 8. The length of the CDR3 is 15 residues. The CDR3 coding sequence is TGTGCCAGCAGTTTATCAGGGGGAAACGGGGACATTCAGTACTTC. As protein: CASSLSGGNGDIQYF.

V gene TRBV29-1 combines with J gene TRBJ1-2; D gene ambiguous. Germline V gene data show CDR1 as SQVTM and CDR2 as ANQGSEA. The CDR3 is 14 residues long. Trimming shortened V by 1 base and J by 2 bases, and 11 bases separated the two germline ends. CDR3 region: CSVEGLTSNYGYTF. In DNA, the CDR3 is TGCAGCGTTGAAGGGCTCACCTCAAACTATGGCTACACCTTC. The complete variable domain, with remaining parts taken from reference TRBV29-1 and TRBJ1-2, reads SAVISQKPSRDICQRGTSLTIQCQVDSQVTMMFWYRQQPGQSLTLIATANQGSEATYESGFVIDKFPISRPNLTFSTLTVSNMSPEDSSIYLCSVEGLTSNYGYTFGSGTRLTVV.